This T cell receptor (beta chain) originates from a study of vaccination and CD4 T cells after COVID-19. Study-wide background: Six men and four women formed the convalescents, two being Hispanic. Treatment of control cultures consisted of a CEFX pool, an HIV-1 Nef pool, or no peptide. Investigators stimulated cells with overlapping spike peptides drawn from SARS-CoV-2, HCoV-NL63, HCoV-OC43 and HCoV-229E.

CD4+ T cells that had been cultured provided DNA sequenced with the Oncomine TCR Beta short-read assay. Genomic DNA was drawn out of CD4+ T cells grown in culture. TCRdb ran MiXCR on the PCR reads and lists one entry per CDR3 protein. The data contain about 11,000 distinct CDR3 sequences, approximately 50% of them singletons. Comments on this clonotype: Its antigen remains unknown.

Treatment here: roughly 10-day PBMC culture with coronavirus spike peptide pools or control peptides (ViraFEST assay). The sequenced sample was CD4+ T cells from blood, cultured in vitro. This receptor was taken from a human donor who had recovered from COVID-19.

DNA for the CDR3: TGTGCCAGCAGCTTTTCCGGGGATGCTTCACCCCTCCACTTT. Residues: CASSFSGDASPLHF. The rearrangement links TRBV7-8 to TRBJ1-6, with D uncertain. Trimming shortened V by 3 bases and J by 9 bases, and 12 bases separated the two germline ends. There are 14 residues in the CDR3. The germline CDR1 and CDR2 sequences are SGHVS and FQNEAQ.